These T cell receptor beta chains were read from a single sample in a study of patients and donors after allogeneic stem cell transplantation. One entry per CDR3 protein, called by TCRdb with MiXCR from the RT-PCR reads. The sample lists hundreds of thousands of distinct CDR3 sequences, roughly 17% seen once, with about 7% in the top ten. Sequenced sample: blood, either unsorted or a sorted T cell fraction (not recorded which). The receptors stem from a human donor who was either an allogeneic HSCT recipient or a stem cell or donor lymphocyte infusion donor (not recorded which). It is not recorded whose cells these are; they may come from a transplant donor. Both conserved end residues are part of each CDR3. The D gene is left open where the match is weak. The size of a clone is reported for some rows only, either as once, few or many, or as a class for expanded clones.

j_call clone_size d_call v_call cdr3_nt cdr3_aa
TRBJ2-1 - TRBD1 TRBV18 TGTGCCAGCTCACCTCGTACAGGGGGCATTGGTCATGAGCAGTTCTTC CASSPRTGGIGHEQFF
TRBJ2-2 - - TRBV20-1 TGCAGTGCTGACACAGGTTTCAACACCGGGGAGCTGTTTTTT CSADTGFNTGELFF
TRBJ1-1 - - TRBV20-1 TGCAGTGCTACCCTGGGGGGCGCGCTTCGGGCCACTGAAGCTTTCTTT CSATLGGALRATEAFF
TRBJ1-3 - - TRBV5-1 TGCGCCAGCAGCCCAGCGGCGGGTGGAAACACCATATATTTT CASSPAAGGNTIYF
TRBJ2-5 - TRBD2 TRBV6-5 TGTGCCAGCAGTTACTCGGGGGAGGGAGGTGAGACCCAGTACTTC CASSYSGEGGETQYF
TRBJ1-5 few - TRBV10-3 TGTGCCATCAGTGAGTCTGCGGCAGGGGTTAGCAATCAGCCCCAGCATTTT CAISESAAGVSNQPQHF
TRBJ1-1 few TRBD1 TRBV30 TGTGCCTGGGGACAGGGGGGCACCCCTGAAGCTTTCTTT CAWGQGGTPEAFF
TRBJ2-7 - TRBD2 TRBV5-1 TGCGCCAGCAGCGTGGGGGGTACTAGCGGGACTGTCGAGCAGTACTTC CASSVGGTSGTVEQYF
TRBJ1-1 - - TRBV20-1 TGCAGTGTAAGCGGAGGGGCCAGCGACACTGAAGCTTTCTTT CSVSGGASDTEAFF
TRBJ1-4 many - TRBV24-1 TGTGCCACCAGTGATACCAGGAATGAAAAACTGTTTTTT CATSDTRNEKLFF
TRBJ1-3 - TRBD1 TRBV7-6 TGTGCCAGCAGCTTAGCCGTCAGGGGGTCTGGAAACACCATATATTTT CASSLAVRGSGNTIYF
TRBJ2-7 few - TRBV6-1 TGTGCCAGCAGTGGTAGCGGTTCCTACGAGCAGTACTTC CASSGSGSYEQYF
TRBJ2-5 - - TRBV7-9 TGTGCCAGCAGCTTAGAGGATGGGTCACCTCAGGGAGAGACCCAGTACTTC CASSLEDGSPQGETQYF
TRBJ1-2 - TRBD1 TRBV30 TGTGCCTGGAGCAAGACAGGGAAATTCACCTATGGCTACACCTTC CAWSKTGKFTYGYTF
TRBJ2-4 - - TRBV27 TGTGCCAGCAGTTTACGGGGCCTCGTCAGCGCCAAAAACATTCAGTACTTC CASSLRGLVSAKNIQYF
TRBJ1-2 - TRBD1 TRBV5-6 TGTGCCAGCAGCTTTGTAGGACAGGGGGTTTCGGGCGGCTACACCTTC CASSFVGQGVSGGYTF
TRBJ2-5 many - TRBV5-1 TGCGCCAGCAGCTTGGAAGGGGTTGTTCAGACCCAGTACTTC CASSLEGVVQTQYF
TRBJ2-2 - - TRBV20-1 TGCAGTGCTAGGATTGGGTCGAACACCGGGGAGCTGTTTTTT CSARIGSNTGELFF
TRBJ2-7 - TRBD1 TRBV5-1 TGCGCCAGCAGCCCCTGGGACAGCACCTACGAGCAGTACTTC CASSPWDSTYEQYF
TRBJ1-1 - - TRBV6-5 TGTGCCAGCAGTTACAGAGGGAAGGGGAACACTGAAGCTTTCTTT CASSYRGKGNTEAFF
TRBJ2-1 many - TRBV2 TGTGCCAGCAGTGGCCTAGATGATGAGCAGTTCTTC CASSGLDDEQFF
TRBJ2-7 - TRBD2 TRBV3-1 TGTGCCAGCAGCCCTACCGGGACTAGCAAAACGGACCGCGAGCAGTACTTC CASSPTGTSKTDREQYF
TRBJ2-6 few - TRBV20-1 TGCAGTGCTAGATGGGTGTCTGGGGCCAACGTCCTGACTTTC CSARWVSGANVLTF
TRBJ2-5 - - TRBV28 TGTGCCAGCAGTTTTTACAAGGGGAGGACCCAGTACTTC CASSFYKGRTQYF
TRBJ2-3 many - TRBV11-2 TGTGCCAGCAGCTTGGCCCGTAGCACAGATACGCAGTATTTT CASSLARSTDTQYF
TRBJ1-2 few TRBD1 TRBV28 TGTGCCAGCAGTTCAGGACAGGGGAAAGGGACTAACTATGGCTACACCTTC CASSSGQGKGTNYGYTF
TRBJ1-2 few - TRBV11-2 TGTGCCAGCAGCTTAGGCAGAACCTATGGCTACACCTTC CASSLGRTYGYTF
TRBJ1-4 few - TRBV2 TGTGCCTTTGGGGAGCGGTCCCCCCAAAAACTGTTTTTT CAFGERSPQKLFF
TRBJ1-1 many - TRBV20-1 TGCAGTGTGGACACTGAAGCTTTCTTT CSVDTEAFF
TRBJ2-5 - - TRBV7-9 TGTGCCAGCAGCCTTCGGACTAACCAAGAGACCCAGTACTTC CASSLRTNQETQYF
TRBJ1-2 - - TRBV12-3/TRBV12-4 TGTGCCAGCAGTTTTGAACCCAACTATGGCTACACCTTC CASSFEPNYGYTF
TRBJ1-1 few - TRBV2 TGTGCCAGCACAGGGACATCTGAAGCTTTCTTT CASTGTSEAFF
TRBJ2-5 few - TRBV5-6 TGTGCCAGCAGCTTAGGGAATAGGGAAGAGACCCAGTACTTC CASSLGNREETQYF